This entry describes one T cell receptor beta chain. Antigen: not known. Ten immunoSEQ deep assay plates were used to sequence unsorted PBMC DNA. Using immunoSEQ multiplex PCR, the repertoire was profiled, and TCRdb retains in-frame clones only, with some absent. The sample yields nearly 500,000 clones, roughly four fifths seen once. Researchers drew on about 100 million PBMCs for genomic DNA from unsorted samples. The sample is drawn from a study of shared clonotypes between healthy human individuals. Unmatched junction bases numbered 4, after V lost 5 bases and J lost 1 base. The CDR3 spans 14 residues. Looked up from germline, CDR1 is SGHTA and CDR2 is FQGTGA. Points from the study as a whole: Blood alone was sampled, and tissue repertoires likely differ. There were few donors, and this limited the genetic and exposure-history diversity represented.

This TCR was sampled from a woman aged 35 to 49 in good health. Some clones in this sample may be carry-over from other donors' samples. Material: PBMCs. The V gene is TRBV7-3, the J gene TRBJ1-2; 7 nucleotides line up with TRBD1. The CDR3 is CASSPPGGNYGYTF. The CDR3 nucleotides are TGTGCCAGCAGCCCCCCAGGGGGTAACTATGGCTACACCTTC.